The 5 T cell receptor beta chains given below trace back to one sample, sequenced in a study of blood T cell repertoires in COVID-19 (dated by TCRdb to about 2020). Libraries came from the immunoSEQ multiplex PCR assay. TCRdb's version of the immuneACCESS table is confined to in-frame rearrangements and falls short of the full clone set. An unresolved V gene accounts for under half of the shortfall where checked; the remainder is of unknown origin. The sample table contains 150,000 or so clones; only one count was recorded for approximately 80% of them. The ten largest account for around 3.2% of the sample. Sequencing was carried out using PBMCs or T cells enriched from blood (not recorded which). The receptors were sampled from a woman aged 55-75 years who had recovered from COVID-19.

The J gene is TRBJ2-5, the V gene TRBV20-1, with D unresolved. Germline CDR1 reads DFQATT; CDR2 reads SNEGSKA (reference sequence). The CDR3 runs 13 residues. Trimming removed 3 bases from V and 2 bases from J, with 10 bases in between. CDR3 sequence (DNA): TGCAGTGCTAGTTCTACAGAACAAGAGACCCAGTACTTC. It encodes CSASSTEQETQYF.

CDR3 DNA sequence: TGCGCCAGCAGCTTGGGGGCAGGGGGGAAGCAAGAGACCCAGTACTTC. Protein: CASSLGAGGKQETQYF. The V gene is TRBV5-1, the J gene TRBJ2-5, with TRBD1 as a possible D gene (7 bases). CDR3 length equals 16 residues. V was trimmed by 0 bases and J by 2 bases, leaving 14 bases between them. Germline V CDR1 and CDR2: SGHRS, YFSETQ. Supplemented by reference TRBV5-1 and TRBJ2-5, the full variable domain reads KAGVTQTPRYLIKTRGQQVTLSCSPISGHRSVSWYQQTPGQGLQFLFEYFSETQRNKGNFPGRFSGRQFSNSRSEMNVSTLELGDSALYLCASSLGAGGKQETQYFGPGTRLLVL.

This chain links TRBV5-1 with TRBJ2-5; 13 bases match TRBD2. The junction had 6 bases not matched to a gene; V was cut back by 4 bases and J by 3 bases. Per the germline V gene, CDR1 is SGHRS and CDR2 is YFSETQ. The length of the CDR3 is 16 residues. CDR3 region: CASSPSGTSGEETQYF. DNA for the CDR3: TGCGCCAGCAGCCCCTCCGGGACTAGCGGGGAAGAGACCCAGTACTTC.

V usage is TRBV7-2 and J usage is TRBJ1-5; 7 bases map to TRBD1. The germline CDR1 and CDR2 sequences are SGHTA and FQGNSA. This CDR3 is built from 13 residues. V was clipped by 5 bases and J by 4 bases; unmatched bases: 2. The CDR3 bases are TGTGCCAGCAGCCGGGACAGAAATCAGCCCCAGCATTTT. This sequence encodes CASSRDRNQPQHF.

This chain links TRBV7-2 with TRBJ2-7; D is possibly TRBD2 (6 bases). V gave up 1 base and J gave up 5 bases, with 15 bases separating them. CDR1 and CDR2 (germline): SGHTA, FQGNSA. This CDR3 has 15 residues. DNA of the CDR3: TGTGCCAGCAGCTTAGGTGGGGGGTTGATCCACGAGCAGTACTTC. This gives the protein CASSLGGGLIHEQYF.